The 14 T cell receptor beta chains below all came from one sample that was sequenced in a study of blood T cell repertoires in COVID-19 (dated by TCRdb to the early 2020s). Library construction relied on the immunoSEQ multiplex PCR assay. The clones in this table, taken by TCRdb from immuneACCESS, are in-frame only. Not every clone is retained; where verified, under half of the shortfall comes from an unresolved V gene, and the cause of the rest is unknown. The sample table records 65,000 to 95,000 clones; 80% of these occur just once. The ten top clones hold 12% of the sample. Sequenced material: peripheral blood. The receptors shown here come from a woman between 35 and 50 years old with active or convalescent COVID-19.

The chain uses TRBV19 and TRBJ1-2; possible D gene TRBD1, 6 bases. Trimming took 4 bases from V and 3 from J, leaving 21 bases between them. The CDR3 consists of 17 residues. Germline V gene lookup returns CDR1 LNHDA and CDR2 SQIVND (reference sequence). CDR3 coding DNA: TGTGCCAGTAGTAGTATCTATTCCCCGGGACAACACTATGGCTACACCTTC. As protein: CASSSIYSPGQHYGYTF.

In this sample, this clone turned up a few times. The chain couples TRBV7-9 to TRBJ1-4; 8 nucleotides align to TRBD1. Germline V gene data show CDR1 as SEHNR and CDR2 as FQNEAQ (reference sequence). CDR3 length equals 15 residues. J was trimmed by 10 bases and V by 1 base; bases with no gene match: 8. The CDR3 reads CASSLDQGAGGKLFF. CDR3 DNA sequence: TGTGCCAGCAGCTTAGATCAGGGGGCCGGCGGAAAACTGTTTTTT.

CDR3 region: CASSSSGPYNEQFF. The CDR3 region has the DNA TGTGCCAGCAGCTCTAGCGGCCCCTACAATGAGCAGTTCTTC. The chain carries TRBV7-9 and TRBJ2-1; 7 positions agree with TRBD2. Losses at the gene ends were 4 bases for V and 2 bases for J; bases not matched to a gene: 2. The germline V gene has CDR1 SEHNR and CDR2 FQNEAQ (reference sequence). This CDR3 has 14 residues.

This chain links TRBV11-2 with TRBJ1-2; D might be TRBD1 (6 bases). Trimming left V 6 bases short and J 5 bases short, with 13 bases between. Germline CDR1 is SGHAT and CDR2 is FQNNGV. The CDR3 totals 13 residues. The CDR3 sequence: CASSYDRLYGYTF. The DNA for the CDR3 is TGTGCCAGCAGTTACGACAGGTTATATGGCTACACCTTC.

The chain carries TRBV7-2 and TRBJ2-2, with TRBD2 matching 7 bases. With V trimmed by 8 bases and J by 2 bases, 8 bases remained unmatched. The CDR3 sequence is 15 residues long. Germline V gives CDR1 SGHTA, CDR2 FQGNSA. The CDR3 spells CASREGGDNTGELFF. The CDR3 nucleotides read TGTGCCAGCCGTGAGGGAGGGGATAACACCGGGGAGCTGTTTTTT.

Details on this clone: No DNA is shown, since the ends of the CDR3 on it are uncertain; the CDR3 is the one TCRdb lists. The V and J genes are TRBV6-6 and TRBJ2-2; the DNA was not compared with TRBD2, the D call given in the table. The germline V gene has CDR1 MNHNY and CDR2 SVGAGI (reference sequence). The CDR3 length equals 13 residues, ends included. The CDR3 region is CASSIQTPGSCFF.

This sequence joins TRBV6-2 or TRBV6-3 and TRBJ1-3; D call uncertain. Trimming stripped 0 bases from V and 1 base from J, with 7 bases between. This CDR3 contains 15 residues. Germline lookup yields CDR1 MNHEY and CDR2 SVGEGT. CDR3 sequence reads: CASSYSMASGNTIYF. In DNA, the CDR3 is TGTGCCAGCAGTTACTCGATGGCTTCTGGAAACACCATATATTTT.

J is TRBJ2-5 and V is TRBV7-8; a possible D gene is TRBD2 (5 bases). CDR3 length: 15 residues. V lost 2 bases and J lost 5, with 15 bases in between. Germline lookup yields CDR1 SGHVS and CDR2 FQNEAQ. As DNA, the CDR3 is TGTGCCAGCAGCTTATTGGGAGTAGCAGCCGAGACCCAGTACTTC. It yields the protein CASSLLGVAAETQYF.

CDR3 DNA sequence: TGTGCCAGCAGTTTTGTTCTCGGGGAGCTGTTTTTT. As protein: CASSFVLGELFF. The V gene is TRBV28, the J gene TRBJ2-2; D unresolved. The germline V gene has CDR1 MDHEN and CDR2 SYDVKM. V dropped 3 bases and J dropped 7 bases, with 6 bases sitting between them. The CDR3 extends over 12 amino acids.

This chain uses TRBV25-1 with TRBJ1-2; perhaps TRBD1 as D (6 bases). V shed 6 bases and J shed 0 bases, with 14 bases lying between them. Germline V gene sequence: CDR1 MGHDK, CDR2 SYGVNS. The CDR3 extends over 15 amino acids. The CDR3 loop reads CASSSDRKTNYGYTF. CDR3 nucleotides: TGTGCCAGCAGCTCAGACAGGAAGACTAACTATGGCTACACCTTC.

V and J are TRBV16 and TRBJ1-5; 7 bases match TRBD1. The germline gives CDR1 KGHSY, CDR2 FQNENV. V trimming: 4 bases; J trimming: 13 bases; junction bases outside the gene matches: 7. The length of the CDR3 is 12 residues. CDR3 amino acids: CASSLTGERQHF. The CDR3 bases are TGTGCCAGCAGCCTTACAGGGGAGCGTCAGCATTTT.

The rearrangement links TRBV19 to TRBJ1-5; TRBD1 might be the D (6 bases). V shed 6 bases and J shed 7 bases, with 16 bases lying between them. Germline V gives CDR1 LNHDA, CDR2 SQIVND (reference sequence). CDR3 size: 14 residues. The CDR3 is CASSHALQGQPQHF. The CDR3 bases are TGTGCCAGTAGCCACGCACTACAGGGACAGCCCCAGCATTTT.

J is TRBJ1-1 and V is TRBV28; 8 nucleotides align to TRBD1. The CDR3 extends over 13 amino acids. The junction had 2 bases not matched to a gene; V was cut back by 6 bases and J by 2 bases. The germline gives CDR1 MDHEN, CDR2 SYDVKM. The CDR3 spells CASRDRANTEAFF. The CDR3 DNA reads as TGTGCCAGCAGGGACAGGGCTAACACTGAAGCTTTCTTT.

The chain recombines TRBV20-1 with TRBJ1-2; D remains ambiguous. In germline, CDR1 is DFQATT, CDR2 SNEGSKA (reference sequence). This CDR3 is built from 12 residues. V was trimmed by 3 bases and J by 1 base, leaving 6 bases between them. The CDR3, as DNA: TGCAGTGCTAGTACAAATAACTATGGCTACACCTTC. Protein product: CSASTNNYGYTF.